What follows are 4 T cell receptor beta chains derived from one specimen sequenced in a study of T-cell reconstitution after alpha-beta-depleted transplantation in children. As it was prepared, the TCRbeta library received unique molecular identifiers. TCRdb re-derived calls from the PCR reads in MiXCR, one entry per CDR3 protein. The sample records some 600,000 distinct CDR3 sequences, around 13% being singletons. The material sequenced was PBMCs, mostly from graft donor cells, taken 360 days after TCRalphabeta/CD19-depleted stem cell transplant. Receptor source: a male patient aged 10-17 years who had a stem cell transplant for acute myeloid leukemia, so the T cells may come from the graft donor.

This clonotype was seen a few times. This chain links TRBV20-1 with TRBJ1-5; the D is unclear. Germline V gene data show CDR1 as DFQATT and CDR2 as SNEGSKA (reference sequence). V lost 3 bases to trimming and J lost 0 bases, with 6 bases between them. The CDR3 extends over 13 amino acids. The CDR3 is CSASPHSNQPQHF. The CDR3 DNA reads TGCAGTGCTAGCCCGCATAGCAATCAGCCCCAGCATTTT.

In DNA form, the CDR3 reads TGTGCCACCAGTGAAAGCGGGAGAAACGAGCAGTACTTC. Its protein product is CATSESGRNEQYF. The chain has TRBV24-1 and TRBJ2-7, with 8 bases fitting TRBD2. The CDR3 consists of 13 residues. Germline V gene lookup returns CDR1 KGHDR and CDR2 SFDVKD. With V trimmed by 4 bases and J by 5 bases, 3 bases remained unmatched.

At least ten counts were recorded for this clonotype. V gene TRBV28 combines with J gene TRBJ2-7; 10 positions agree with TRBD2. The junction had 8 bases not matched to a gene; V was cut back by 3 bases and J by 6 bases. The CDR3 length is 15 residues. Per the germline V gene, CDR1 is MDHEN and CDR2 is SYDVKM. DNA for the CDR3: TGTGCCAGCAGTTTGTGGCTAGCGGGAGTGGGCGAGCAGTACTTC. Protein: CASSLWLAGVGEQYF.

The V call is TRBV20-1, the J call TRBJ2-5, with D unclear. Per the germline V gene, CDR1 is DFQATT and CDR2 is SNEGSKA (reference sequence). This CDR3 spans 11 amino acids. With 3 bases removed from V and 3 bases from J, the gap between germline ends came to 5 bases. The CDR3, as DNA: TGCAGTGCTAGCCATGAAGAGACCCAGTACTTC. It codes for CSASHEETQYF.